Each of the 10 T cell receptor beta chains below was sequenced from the same sample in a study of T cell repertoires in cytomegalovirus infection. TCRdb re-called the reads through MiXCR, storing one row per CDR3 protein. The repertoire includes under 850,000 distinct CDR3 sequences, around 30% of them detected once, and 18% sits in the top ten. What these receptors recognize is not known. The sample consisted of cultured PBMCs, taken from culture after CMV antigen stimulation. All receptors come from a human donor in good health (CMV status not recorded). Some clones in this sample may be carry-over from other donors' samples.

This clonotype was detected only a few times. The chain joins TRBV10-3 to TRBJ2-1; D is unresolved. V was trimmed by 3 bases and J by 3 bases, leaving 9 bases between them. This CDR3 is built from 14 residues. CDR1 is ENHRY, CDR2 SYGVKD, per germline. This CDR3 reads CAISDTTDYNEQFF. DNA of the CDR3: TGTGCCATCAGTGACACAACCGACTACAATGAGCAGTTCTTC.

The rearrangement links TRBV6-6 to TRBJ2-3, with D maybe TRBD2 (5 bases). This CDR3 is 14 amino acids long. Germline values: CDR1 MNHNY, CDR2 SVGAGI (reference sequence). V lost 2 bases and J lost 2, with 8 bases in between. CDR3 DNA: TGTGCCAGCAGTTACGGACTGGACACAGATACGCAGTATTTT. This gives the protein CASSYGLDTDTQYF.

The rearrangement uses TRBV29-1 and TRBJ1-2, with TRBD1 matching 9 bases. CDR1 and CDR2 from the germline V gene are SQVTM and ANQGSEA. This CDR3 spans 16 amino acids. V trimming: 6 bases; J trimming: 2 bases; junction bases outside the gene matches: 13. In nucleotides, the CDR3 is TGCAGCGTCGATGCACTGGTCGGGACAGGGAACTATGGCTACACCTTC. It specifies CSVDALVGTGNYGYTF. The complete variable domain, with remaining parts taken from reference TRBV29-1 and TRBJ1-2, reads SAVISQKPSRDICQRGTSLTIQCQVDSQVTMMFWYRQQPGQSLTLIATANQGSEATYESGFVIDKFPISRPNLTFSTLTVSNMSPEDSSIYLCSVDALVGTGNYGYTFGSGTRLTVV.

This chain joins TRBV28 and TRBJ1-1; no reliable D call. The V gene lost 7 bases and the J gene lost 6 bases, with 18 bases spanning the gap. Germline CDR1 reads MDHEN; CDR2 reads SYDVKM. The CDR3 spans 14 residues. In DNA form, the CDR3 reads TGTGCCAGCAAAAACTCCTTATTAAGACCTGAAGCTTTCTTT. Translation: CASKNSLLRPEAFF. Using reference TRBV28 and TRBJ1-1 for the parts outside the CDR3, the full variable domain is DVKVTQSSRYLVKRTGEKVFLECVQDMDHENMFWYRQDPGLGLRLIYFSYDVKMKEKGDIPEGYSVSREKKERFSLILESASTNQTSMYLCASKNSLLRPEAFFGQGTRLTVV.

V gene TRBV7-9 combines with J gene TRBJ2-3; D perhaps matches TRBD1 (6 bases). The CDR3 runs to 19 residues. Looked up from germline, CDR1 is SEHNR and CDR2 is FQNEAQ (reference sequence). Between the trimmed V and J ends, which lost 2 bases and 3 bases, there was a span of 24 bases. As DNA, the CDR3 is TGTGCCAGCAGCTTAAAGGATCTCCGGACAGTGGGACGGACAGATACGCAGTATTTT. Residues: CASSLKDLRTVGRTDTQYF.

Comment on this clonotype: The conserved phenylalanine or tryptophan normally closing the CDR3 is absent here, so this likely arose from a read error. The chain has TRBV5-4 and TRBJ2-5; possibly TRBD1 for D (5 bases). The CDR3 has 15 residues. Germline lookup yields CDR1 SGHNT and CDR2 YYREEE (reference sequence). V lost 5 bases and J 1 base, leaving 15 bases between the germline ends. The CDR3 sequence: CASRGTTDSQETQYS. The CDR3 DNA reads TGTGCCAGCAGGGGAACCACCGACAGCCAAGAGACCCAGTACTCC.

The chain couples TRBV6-6 to TRBJ2-7; 12 bases agree with TRBD1. CDR1 and CDR2 from the germline V gene are MNHNY and SVGAGI (reference sequence). This CDR3 comprises 15 residues. V gave up 2 bases and J gave up 6 bases; unmatched junction bases: 5. The CDR3 DNA is TGTGCCAGCAGTTACCCGGGGACAGGGGGCGGCGAGCAGTACTTC. This translates into CASSYPGTGGGEQYF.

The sample holds a few counts of this clonotype. This chain links TRBV5-4 with TRBJ2-1, with D possibly matching TRBD2 (6 bases). Trimming left V 3 bases short and J 8 bases short, with 12 bases between. The CDR3 spans 13 residues. Germline-derived CDR1 and CDR2 are SGHNT and YYREEE (reference sequence). This chain's CDR3 is CASSSTSSDEQFF. CDR3 nucleotide sequence: TGTGCCAGCAGCTCGACTAGTAGCGATGAGCAGTTCTTC.

This clonotype was seen a few times. CDR3 in amino acids: CASTEQGGRETQYF. In DNA form, the CDR3 reads TGTGCCAGCACCGAACAGGGAGGGCGAGAGACCCAGTACTTC. The rearrangement uses TRBV6-1 and TRBJ2-5; D is possibly TRBD2 (7 bases). Germline values: CDR1 MNHNS, CDR2 SASEGT. Deletions cut 7 bases from V and 4 bases from J, with 16 bases between. CDR3 length: 14 residues.

This clonotype was detected a few times. The chain uses TRBV7-6 and TRBJ2-5, with 7 bases that match TRBD2. The V gene end was trimmed by 5 bases and the J gene end by 4 bases; junction bases not matched to a gene: 13. CDR1 is SGHVS, CDR2 FNYEAQ, per germline. The CDR3 loop spans 16 amino acids. CDR3 loop: CASSPSSLAAVETQYF. The CDR3 DNA sequence: TGTGCCAGCAGCCCCTCTTCCCTAGCGGCGGTAGAGACCCAGTACTTC. Based on the CDR3 plus reference TRBV7-6 and TRBJ2-5, the full variable domain is GAGVSQSPRYKVTKRGQDVALRCDPISGHVSLYWYRQALGQGPEFLTYFNYEAQQDKSGLPNDRFSAERPEGSISTLTIQRTEQRDSAMYRCASSPSSLAAVETQYFGPGTRLLVL.